The 21 T cell receptor beta chains listed next were all sequenced from one sample in a study of human T cells and chemical hapten exposure. Via MiXCR, TCRdb re-called the RACE reads, giving one row per CDR3 protein. The sample has 190,000 or so distinct CDR3 sequences; around 30% are singletons. Time point reported: pre-sensitization, week 0. Regarding treatment: therapeutic diphenylcyclopropenone sensitization with weekly scalp DPC. The sample consisted of whole blood, taken in connection with sensitization to the hapten diphenylcyclopropenone (DPC). These receptors all come from a woman aged 25 to 39 with alopecia areata. Some clones in this sample may be carry-over from other donors' samples.

The chain combines TRBV7-8 with TRBJ2-5, with D unresolved. Germline assignment: CDR1 SGHVS and CDR2 FQNEAQ. Trimming took off 3 bases at V and 4 bases at J, with 15 bases between the two ends. This CDR3 has 15 residues. In DNA form, the CDR3 reads TGTGCCAGCAGCTTGGCCCTATCGGCTTCAGAGACCCAGTACTTC. This translates into CASSLALSASETQYF.

V usage is TRBV9 and J usage is TRBJ1-4, with D perhaps matching TRBD1 (6 bases). The V gene's germline CDR1 is SGDLS and CDR2 YYNGEE. The CDR3 length is 16 residues. Trimming took off 3 bases at V and 7 bases at J, with 19 bases between the two ends. The CDR3 loop is CASSALTGSAGEKLFF. CDR3 in DNA: TGTGCCAGCAGCGCCCTGACAGGCAGTGCTGGTGAAAAACTGTTTTTT.

V usage is TRBV5-5 and J usage is TRBJ2-1, with 7 nucleotides matching TRBD1. Germline CDR1 reads SGHKS; CDR2 reads YYEKEE (reference sequence). The CDR3 is 15 amino acids. After removal of 4 bases from V and 4 bases from J, the junction contained 8 bases not matched to a gene. CDR3 nucleotide sequence: TGTGCCAGCAGCGCGGCCGGGACAGTTTACAATGAGCAGTTCTTC. The encoded protein is CASSAAGTVYNEQFF.

The V call is TRBV20-1, the J call TRBJ2-5; TRBD1 matches at 11 bases. The CDR3 is 15 residues long. Unmatched junction bases numbered 7, after V lost 5 bases and J lost 2 bases. CDR1 and CDR2 (germline): DFQATT, SNEGSKA (reference sequence). CDR3 loop: CSAGGQGAFQETQYF. The CDR3 DNA follows: TGCAGTGCTGGAGGACAGGGGGCATTTCAAGAGACCCAGTACTTC.

There are a few counts of this clonotype. The CDR3 loop is CASSSTNSGEQYF. As DNA, the CDR3 is TGTGCCAGCAGTTCCACGAACAGCGGCGAGCAGTACTTC. The J gene is TRBJ2-7, the V gene TRBV28; D possibly corresponds to TRBD2 (5 bases). This CDR3 has 13 amino acids. Trimming shortened V by 4 bases and J by 6 bases, and 13 bases separated the two germline ends. CDR1 and CDR2 (germline): MDHEN, SYDVKM.

The V gene is TRBV20-1, the J gene TRBJ2-1; either TRBD1 or TRBD2 may fit D (5 bases each). Per the germline V gene, CDR1 is DFQATT and CDR2 is SNEGSKA (reference sequence). V was clipped by 6 bases and J by 5 bases, with 17 bases between them. CDR3 length: 14 residues. The CDR3 is CSAPPRGTHNEQFF. The CDR3 nucleotides read TGCAGTGCGCCCCCCCGGGGCACCCACAATGAGCAGTTCTTC.

This rearrangement joins TRBV28 to TRBJ2-4; D ambiguous. The CDR3 consists of 16 residues. V was clipped by 3 bases and J by 0 bases, with 12 bases between them. Germline values: CDR1 MDHEN, CDR2 SYDVKM. The CDR3, as DNA: TGTGCCAGCAGTTTCCCCGGGCAGCTAGCCAAAAACATTCAGTACTTC. This translates into CASSFPGQLAKNIQYF.

This clonotype was found many times. V is TRBV7-9 and J is TRBJ2-5; the match to TRBD1 covers 7 bases. The germline CDR1 and CDR2 sequences are SEHNR and FQNEAQ (reference sequence). The CDR3 spans 14 residues. J lost 9 bases, V lost 4 bases, and 11 bases had no gene match. This CDR3 reads CASSSADRPRSQYF. The CDR3 DNA follows: TGTGCCAGCAGCTCGGCGGACAGGCCCAGGTCCCAGTACTTC.

The V and J genes are TRBV7-2 and TRBJ2-2; the match to TRBD2 covers 10 bases. CDR3 length equals 14 residues. After removal of 10 bases from V and 7 bases from J, the junction contained 9 bases not matched to a gene. From germline, CDR1 is SGHTA and CDR2 FQGNSA. The CDR3, as DNA: TGTGCCAACCAGAGAGAGCGGGGGGGCGGGGAGCTGTTTTTT. Translation gives CANQRERGGGELFF.

Here the CDR3 reads CASSYPGQGKETQYF. The CDR3 DNA follows: TGTGCCAGCAGTTACCCAGGACAGGGGAAAGAGACCCAGTACTTC. The chain employs TRBV6-5 and TRBJ2-5; TRBD1 matches 9 bases. With V trimmed by 2 bases and J by 3 bases, 4 bases remained unmatched. The V gene's germline CDR1 is MNHEY and CDR2 SVGAGI. The CDR3 sequence is 15 residues long.

This clonotype was counted between two and nine times. The chain uses TRBV20-1 and TRBJ1-5; 11 bases match TRBD1. The J segment lost 6 bases and the V segment lost 5 bases, leaving 3 bases of the junction unmatched. The CDR3 is 13 residues long. CDR1 and CDR2 from the germline V gene are DFQATT and SNEGSKA (reference sequence). The CDR3 sequence is CSAGQGAGQPQHF. The CDR3 nucleotides read TGCAGTGCTGGACAGGGGGCGGGTCAGCCCCAGCATTTT.

This clonotype has just a few counts. This rearrangement joins TRBV29-1 to TRBJ2-2, with D possibly TRBD2 on 6 matching bases. Germline assignment: CDR1 SQVTM and CDR2 ANQGSEA. The CDR3 runs 13 residues. V lost 4 bases and J lost 1, with 7 bases in between. CDR3 in DNA: TGCAGCGTTGTGCGGGGGAACACCGGGGAGCTGTTTTTT. Translation gives CSVVRGNTGELFF.

The chain links TRBV20-1 to TRBJ2-6, with a weak D call TRBD2 (5 bases). V shed 4 bases and J shed 1 base, with 14 bases lying between them. The CDR3 covers 16 residues. From germline, CDR1 is DFQATT and CDR2 SNEGSKA (reference sequence). This CDR3 reads CSANPVGGSGANVLTF. The CDR3 DNA follows: TGCAGTGCTAACCCTGTTGGCGGGTCTGGGGCCAACGTCCTGACTTTC.

The chain employs TRBV25-1 and TRBJ2-1, with TRBD2 as a possible D gene (6 bases). Trimming left V 3 bases short and J 2 bases short, with 11 bases between. Germline CDR1 MGHDK, CDR2 SYGVNS. CDR3 length: 15 residues. The CDR3 is CASSDTWGAYNEQFF. The DNA of the CDR3 is TGTGCCAGCAGTGATACTTGGGGGGCCTACAATGAGCAGTTCTTC.

In its sample, this clonotype was seen many times. This chain connects TRBV29-1 to TRBJ1-1; weak D call: TRBD1 (5 bases). The V end was cut by 5 bases, the J end by 0 bases, with 10 bases between. The CDR3 is 13 residues long. Germline V CDR1 and CDR2: SQVTM, ANQGSEA. As DNA, the CDR3 is TGCAGCGTTCAAGGGGCCATGAACACTGAAGCTTTCTTT. It translates to CSVQGAMNTEAFF.

This clonotype was seen ten or more times. The genes are TRBV7-8 and TRBJ2-4; D ambiguous. Germline V gene lookup returns CDR1 SGHVS and CDR2 FQNEAQ. V was trimmed by 3 bases and J by 1 base, leaving 7 bases between them. This CDR3 contains 14 residues. The chain's CDR3 is CASSFSGAKNIQYF. The DNA of the CDR3 is TGTGCCAGCAGCTTTTCAGGTGCCAAAAACATTCAGTACTTC.

The chain links TRBV29-1 to TRBJ1-1; D is possibly TRBD1 (5 bases). This CDR3 spans 12 amino acids. Germline V gene data show CDR1 as SQVTM and CDR2 as ANQGSEA. V was cut by 4 bases and J by 8 bases, with 14 bases left in between. The CDR3 protein is CSVVSRRAEAFF. The CDR3 DNA sequence: TGCAGCGTTGTAAGTCGCAGGGCGGAAGCTTTCTTT.

Only a few counts were recorded for this clonotype. The chain combines TRBV28 with TRBJ2-7, with a possible D match to TRBD1 (6 bases). V was cut by 5 bases and J by 6 bases, with 17 bases left in between. In germline, CDR1 is MDHEN, CDR2 SYDVKM. The length of the CDR3 is 14 residues. CDR3 in DNA: TGTGCCAGCAGTCCCACCCGACAGGCCGGCGAGCAGTACTTC. Protein product: CASSPTRQAGEQYF.

This sequence joins TRBV5-1 and TRBJ2-2, with no clear D. CDR1 is SGHRS, CDR2 YFSETQ, per germline. CDR3 length: 15 residues. Trimming removed 5 bases at V and 0 bases at J, with 11 bases between. CDR3 in amino acids: CASSLTLANTGELFF. The DNA for the CDR3 is TGCGCCAGCAGTTTAACACTCGCGAACACCGGGGAGCTGTTTTTT.

This clonotype was seen ten or more times. The chain combines TRBV3-1 with TRBJ2-1; TRBD2 agrees at 15 bases. Germline assignment: CDR1 LGHDT and CDR2 YNNKEL (reference sequence). The CDR3 has 17 amino acids. The J segment lost 6 bases and the V segment lost 4 bases, leaving 7 bases of the junction unmatched. The CDR3 DNA reads as TGTGCCAGCAGCCCGAGGACTAGCGGGGGGGCCTTCAATGAGCAGTTCTTC. Translating gives CASSPRTSGGAFNEQFF.

The chain combines TRBV7-2 with TRBJ2-5; D is undetermined. From germline, CDR1 is SGHTA and CDR2 FQGNSA. Trimming cost V 0 bases and J 3 bases, with 5 bases left between them. The CDR3 is made up of 13 amino acids. CDR3 nucleotides: TGTGCCAGCAGCTTAGCGTCTGAAGAGACCCAGTACTTC. This codes for CASSLASEETQYF.